This T cell receptor beta chain was captured in a study of T cells in Graves' hyperthyroidism and ophthalmopathy. CDR3 size: 14 residues. Germline lookup yields CDR1 SGHVS and CDR2 FQNEAQ. V was clipped by 6 bases and J by 1 base, with 12 bases between them. Amplification yielded TCR beta CDR3 regions, with RNA transcripts as the source. During a first-round RT-PCR of the TCR CDR3, the HTBI primer set was used. From the multiplex PCR reads, TCRdb called clonotypes with MiXCR, one entry per CDR3 protein. Of roughly 740,000 distinct CDR3 sequences in the sample, around 15% were seen once. If no ophthalmopathy progression occurred within 18 months, Graves' hyperthyroidism was stable. The study enrolled patients aged 18 to 65 with newly diagnosed hyperthyroidism of under 2 months' duration. Exclusion followed for patients with uncontrolled infection, other autoimmune disease, pregnancy or lactation. This clonotype was detected a few times.

Sequencing input: blood. V and J are TRBV7-8 and TRBJ2-5; tentatively, D is TRBD2 (5 bases). This TCR derives from a man younger than 30 with Graves' hyperthyroidism. CDR3 coding DNA: TGTGCCAGCAGAAAGAGGGAGACCCAAGAGACCCAGTACTTC. As protein: CASRKRETQETQYF.